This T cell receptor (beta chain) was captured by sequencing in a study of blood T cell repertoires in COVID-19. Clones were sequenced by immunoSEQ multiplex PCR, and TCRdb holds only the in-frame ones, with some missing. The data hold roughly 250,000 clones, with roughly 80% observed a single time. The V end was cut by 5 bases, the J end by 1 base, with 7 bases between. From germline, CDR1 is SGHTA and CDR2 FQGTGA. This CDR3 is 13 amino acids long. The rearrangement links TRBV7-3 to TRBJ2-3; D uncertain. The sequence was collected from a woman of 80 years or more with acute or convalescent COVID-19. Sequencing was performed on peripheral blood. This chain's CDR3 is CASSLSRTDTQYF. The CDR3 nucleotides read TGTGCCAGCAGCCTCAGTCGCACAGATACGCAGTATTTT.